This TCR beta chain was profiled in a study of long-term antiretroviral therapy in people with HIV. Running of the v3.0 immunoSEQ assay took place at survey level. Per-sample sequencing targets were 40,000-50,000 T-cell genomes. Clones were sequenced by immunoSEQ multiplex PCR, and TCRdb holds only the in-frame ones, with some missing. Of approximately 20,000 clones listed, 80% are singletons. The germline V and J ends were trimmed by 7 bases and 2 bases, with 14 bases remaining between them. This CDR3 comprises 14 residues. CDR1 is SNHLY, CDR2 FYNNEI, per germline. The chain carries TRBV2 and TRBJ1-2; the D is unclear. This material consisted of unsorted PBMCs, taken 0.2 years after starting antiretroviral therapy. The receptor comes from a woman in her thirties or forties with HIV. CDR3 loop: CASKRAGLNYGYTF. The CDR3 DNA sequence: TGTGCCAGCAAGAGGGCAGGACTGAACTATGGCTACACCTTC.